This T cell receptor beta chain was sequenced for a study of blood T cells in healthy people across ages. Across the study: About one barcoded beta molecule per two T cells was the capture yield of template switching. Study-level results: The fall in TCR beta diversity per million T cells was roughly linear with age.

There are 17 residues in the CDR3. J gave up 12 bases and V 2 bases, and 19 bases lay outside the gene matches. Germline loops: CDR1 LGHDT, CDR2 YNNKEL (reference sequence). It was with a sample-barcoded 5' primer and a J-beta primer mix that a second PCR of roughly 7 to 12 cycles was run. TCRdb re-called the 5' RACE reads with MiXCR, one entry per CDR3 protein. This table has some 1.6 million distinct CDR3 sequences, about 35% appearing once. Comments on this clonotype: What it binds is not known.

The sample comprised blood. V usage is TRBV3-1 and J usage is TRBJ2-1; TRBD1 agrees at 7 bases. This TCR derives from a woman aged 25 to 39 in good health. CDR3 sequence: CASSQTVGQAQFGGQFF. Here the CDR3 DNA reads TGTGCCAGCAGCCAAACGGTTGGACAGGCCCAATTTGGTGGGCAGTTCTTC.